A single sample gave rise to the 27 T cell receptor beta chains below, sequenced in a study of blood T cell repertoires in COVID-19. Sequenced by immunoSEQ multiplex PCR; TCRdb stores in-frame clones only, minus some. The top ten hold 6.2% of the sample, which has under 300,000 clones, roughly nine tenths seen once. Sequenced material: peripheral blood. The receptors originated from a man between 60 and 75 years old with acute or convalescent COVID-19.

This chain uses TRBV5-1 with TRBJ2-1, with 9 bases aligning to TRBD1. The germline V gene has CDR1 SGHRS and CDR2 YFSETQ. The CDR3 is made up of 16 amino acids. With V trimmed by 0 bases and J by 5 bases, 6 bases remained unmatched. The CDR3 spells CASSLVGTGTNNEQFF. The DNA for the CDR3 is TGCGCCAGCAGCTTGGTTGGGACAGGGACTAACAATGAGCAGTTCTTC. The full variable domain, its missing parts supplied by reference TRBV5-1 and TRBJ2-1, is KAGVTQTPRYLIKTRGQQVTLSCSPISGHRSVSWYQQTPGQGLQFLFEYFSETQRNKGNFPGRFSGRQFSNSRSEMNVSTLELGDSALYLCASSLVGTGTNNEQFFGPGTRLTVL.

The chain employs TRBV9 and TRBJ2-3, with D possibly TRBD1 on 6 matching bases. Germline V CDR1 and CDR2: SGDLS, YYNGEE. Deletions cut 1 base from V and 0 bases from J, with 12 bases between. The CDR3 spans 16 residues. CDR3 nucleotide sequence: TGTGCCAGCAGCGTACAGGTGGGGGCTAGCACAGATACGCAGTATTTT. Translated: CASSVQVGASTDTQYF.

The chain recombines TRBV9 with TRBJ1-5; 9 bases agree with TRBD1. This CDR3 region has 16 residues. From germline, CDR1 is SGDLS and CDR2 YYNGEE. V lost 4 bases to trimming and J lost 4 bases; unmatched junction nucleotides: 9. The CDR3 sequence is CASSPEGDRVNQPQHF. In DNA form, the CDR3 reads TGTGCCAGCAGCCCTGAGGGGGACAGGGTTAATCAGCCCCAGCATTTT.

This chain uses TRBV4-3 with TRBJ2-4, with D tentatively TRBD1 (6 bases). This CDR3 has 16 amino acids. V lost 3 bases to trimming and J lost 8 bases, with 20 bases between them. Germline CDR1 and CDR2: LGHNA and YSLEER. For the CDR3, the DNA is TGCGCCAGCAGCCAGGGCACAGGGTCGGGTGTCGACATTCAGTACTTC. Translating gives CASSQGTGSGVDIQYF.

For this clone: This specimen includes other DNA sequences encoding the same CDR3. DNA for the CDR3: TGTGCCAGCAGTTTAGCGGGGATACAAGAGACCCAGTACTTC. Translating it yields CASSLAGIQETQYF. The rearrangement joins TRBV28 to TRBJ2-5; tentative D call: TRBD2 (6 bases). From germline, CDR1 is MDHEN and CDR2 SYDVKM. Trimming took off 2 bases at V and 2 bases at J, with 9 bases between the two ends. The CDR3 is 14 residues long.

This chain links TRBV6-5 with TRBJ1-3, with D possibly matching TRBD1 (6 bases). Germline loops: CDR1 MNHEY, CDR2 SVGAGI. The CDR3 runs to 15 residues. V lost 6 bases, J lost 0 bases, and 12 bases lay in between. CDR3 nucleotide sequence: TGTGCCAGCAGCCAGGACAGCACCTCTGGAAACACCATATATTTT. It encodes CASSQDSTSGNTIYF.

This chain joins TRBV5-1 and TRBJ1-5, with D possibly being TRBD1 (6 bases). Germline loops: CDR1 SGHRS, CDR2 YFSETQ. The CDR3 sequence is 14 residues long. With 4 bases removed from V and 2 bases from J, the gap between germline ends came to 10 bases. Here the CDR3 reads CASSQDSGNQPQHF. CDR3 nucleotides: TGCGCCAGCAGCCAGGACAGCGGCAATCAGCCCCAGCATTTT.

V and J are TRBV18 and TRBJ2-1; D ambiguous. The CDR3 is made up of 13 amino acids. Germline loops: CDR1 KGHSH, CDR2 LQKENI. V lost 3 bases to trimming and J lost 5 bases, with 8 bases between them. CDR3 nucleotide sequence: TGTGCCAGCTCACCGGGTCAGGACAATGAGCAGTTCTTC. Its translation: CASSPGQDNEQFF.

The V call is TRBV21-1, the J call TRBJ2-7; the table's D call, TRBD1, has no DNA check behind it. TRBV21-1 is recorded as a pseudogene. The CDR3 length is 14 residues. CDR3 sequence (DNA): TGTGCCAGCAGCTCCCGGACAGGGATTTACGAGCAGTACTTC. This sequence encodes CASSSRTGIYEQYF.

The V and J genes are TRBV14 and TRBJ2-3; TRBD2 matches 14 bases. The V gene end was trimmed by 0 bases and the J gene end by 4 bases; junction bases not matched to a gene: 3. Germline CDR1 reads SGHDN; CDR2 reads FVKESK. The CDR3 has 17 amino acids. The CDR3 bases are TGTGCCAGCAGCCAAGAACCGGGACTAGCGGGAGCAGATACGCAGTATTTT. Protein: CASSQEPGLAGADTQYF.

V usage is TRBV10-3 and J usage is TRBJ2-6; the D is unclear. In germline, CDR1 is ENHRY, CDR2 SYGVKD. The V end was cut by 6 bases, the J end by 1 base, with 16 bases between. This CDR3 is built from 17 residues. CDR3 region: CAISNAGYNSGANVLTF. The CDR3 nucleotides are TGTGCCATCAGCAACGCAGGCTACAATTCTGGGGCCAACGTCCTGACTTTC.

The rearrangement uses TRBV4-3 and TRBJ1-1, with TRBD1 matching over 9 bases. V shed 3 bases and J 5 bases; nucleotides not matched to a gene: 7. Germline CDR1 and CDR2: LGHNA and YSLEER. CDR3 length: 15 amino acids. This CDR3 is CASSQAGTGWTEAFF. The CDR3 DNA reads as TGCGCCAGCAGCCAGGCCGGGACAGGGTGGACTGAAGCTTTCTTT.

The rearrangement uses TRBV13 and TRBJ2-5; D is possibly TRBD2 (6 bases). CDR1 PRHDT and CDR2 FYEKMQ come from the germline V gene (reference sequence). V was trimmed by 6 bases and J by 3 bases, leaving 17 bases between them. The CDR3 length is 15 residues. CDR3 sequence reads: CASRPRGRTEETQYF. DNA for the CDR3: TGTGCCAGCAGACCCCGGGGGAGGACCGAAGAGACCCAGTACTTC.

The chain employs TRBV5-1 and TRBJ2-1; D possibly corresponds to TRBD1 (6 bases). The length of the CDR3 is 15 residues. The V end lost 0 bases, the J end lost 2 bases, and 9 bases lay between the germline ends. Germline V gives CDR1 SGHRS, CDR2 YFSETQ. In DNA, the CDR3 is TGCGCCAGCAGCTTGGAGACAGGAACCTACAATGAGCAGTTCTTC. The encoded protein is CASSLETGTYNEQFF. The full variable domain, with the rest looked up from reference TRBV5-1 and TRBJ2-1, is KAGVTQTPRYLIKTRGQQVTLSCSPISGHRSVSWYQQTPGQGLQFLFEYFSETQRNKGNFPGRFSGRQFSNSRSEMNVSTLELGDSALYLCASSLETGTYNEQFFGPGTRLTVL.

This chain uses TRBV28 with TRBJ1-2, with D perhaps matching TRBD1 (5 bases). The germline CDR1 and CDR2 sequences are MDHEN and SYDVKM. V lost 6 bases, J lost 4 bases, and 18 bases lay in between. The CDR3 extends over 15 amino acids. CDR3 in DNA: TGTGCCAGCAGCTGGGGACTCGGGGCGAGCTATGGCTACACCTTC. Translated, it gives CASSWGLGASYGYTF.

CDR3: CASSPDINSNSGNTIYF. CDR3 coding DNA: TGTGCCAGCAGCCCAGACATTAATTCGAACTCTGGAAACACCATATATTTT. This chain links TRBV6-2 or TRBV6-3 with TRBJ1-3; D gene unclear. CDR3 length equals 17 residues. The V gene's germline CDR1 is MNHEY and CDR2 SVGEGT. With 6 bases removed from V and 0 bases from J, the gap between germline ends came to 18 bases.

Only one count was recorded for this clone. The chain has TRBV11-3 and TRBJ2-5, with TRBD2 matching 7 bases. Germline V CDR1 and CDR2: SGHNT, YENEEA. J gave up 2 bases and V 5 bases, and 8 bases lay outside the gene matches. This CDR3 region has 15 residues. The CDR3, as DNA: TGTGCCAGCAGCCTTGGGAGGGGAATGCAAGAGACCCAGTACTTC. It encodes CASSLGRGMQETQYF.

This clone was counted a single time. The chain recombines TRBV6-6 with TRBJ1-1; no firm D call. Germline assignment: CDR1 MNHNY and CDR2 SVGAGI (reference sequence). The CDR3 runs to 12 residues. Trimming removed 4 bases at V and 2 bases at J, with 5 bases between. This CDR3 reads CASSFINTEAFF. The CDR3 DNA reads as TGTGCCAGCAGTTTTATAAACACTGAAGCTTTCTTT.

This clone has only one observation. This rearrangement joins TRBV6-6 to TRBJ2-1; tentative D call: TRBD2 (6 bases). V shed 2 bases and J shed 9 bases, with 14 bases lying between them. CDR3 length: 14 residues. The germline gives CDR1 MNHNY, CDR2 SVGAGI (reference sequence). CDR3 residues: CASSYGLLGGEQFF. The CDR3 bases are TGTGCCAGCAGTTACGGCTTGCTCGGGGGTGAGCAGTTCTTC.

The chain employs TRBV14 and TRBJ1-2; a weak D match, TRBD1 (6 bases). The CDR3 has 14 amino acids. Per the germline V gene, CDR1 is SGHDN and CDR2 is FVKESK. V lost 0 bases and J lost 5, with 10 bases in between. The CDR3 reads CASSQEAGAYGYTF. The CDR3 DNA reads TGTGCCAGCAGCCAAGAAGCGGGGGCTTATGGCTACACCTTC.

The chain joins TRBV3-1 (or the pseudogene TRBV3-2) to TRBJ2-5, with 9 bases lining up with TRBD2. After removal of 4 bases from V and 3 bases from J, the junction contained 6 bases not matched to a gene. The CDR3 sequence is 15 residues long. CDR1 LGHDT and CDR2 YNNKEL come from the germline V gene (reference sequence). CDR3 DNA: TGTGCCAGCAGCCCCAATCTAGCGGGAAAAGAGACCCAGTACTTC. This translates into CASSPNLAGKETQYF.

This clone turned up a few times. This rearrangement joins TRBV19 to TRBJ1-1; no firm D call. The germline V gene has CDR1 LNHDA and CDR2 SQIVND (reference sequence). Between the trimmed V and J ends, which lost 5 bases and 3 bases, there was a span of 13 bases. CDR3 length equals 14 residues. CDR3 bases: TGTGCCAGTAGTGTCCTAGGCGGTGACACTGAAGCTTTCTTT. Amino acid sequence: CASSVLGGDTEAFF.

For the CDR3, the DNA is TGCGCCAGCAGCCAAGATAGCGGGGTAACCTACGAGCAGTACTTC. Protein product: CASSQDSGVTYEQYF. The V gene is TRBV4-3, the J gene TRBJ2-7; 8 nucleotides match TRBD2. In germline, CDR1 is LGHNA, CDR2 YSLEER. The CDR3 has 15 residues. The trim removed 0 bases at V and 2 bases at J, leaving 3 bases unmatched.

This rearrangement joins TRBV28 to TRBJ2-7; 10 bases align to TRBD2. V shed 7 bases and J 6 bases; nucleotides not matched to a gene: 9. Per the germline V gene, CDR1 is MDHEN and CDR2 is SYDVKM. The CDR3 loop spans 14 amino acids. CDR3 sequence reads: CASIGSGRAREQYF. Here the CDR3 DNA reads TGTGCCAGCATAGGGAGCGGGAGGGCCCGCGAGCAGTACTTC.

V gene TRBV6-2 or TRBV6-3 combines with J gene TRBJ1-5, with D perhaps matching TRBD1 (5 bases). Germline CDR1 and CDR2: MNHEY and SVGEGT. V was pared by 6 bases and J by 7 bases, with 16 bases between. This CDR3 contains 14 residues. The DNA of the CDR3 is TGTGCCAGCAGCGAAGGCGGGGGAAGACAGCCCCAGCATTTT. Its protein product is CASSEGGGRQPQHF.

The chain is built from TRBV5-1 and TRBJ2-1; TRBD2 aligns across 7 bases. Unmatched junction bases numbered 5, after V lost 5 bases and J lost 0 bases. The CDR3 extends over 15 amino acids. The V gene's germline CDR1 is SGHRS and CDR2 YFSETQ. This CDR3 is CASRSSGHSYNEQFF. The CDR3 DNA is TGCGCCAGCAGGAGTAGCGGGCACTCCTACAATGAGCAGTTCTTC.

J is TRBJ2-7 and V is TRBV5-4; TRBD1 agrees at 9 bases. The CDR3 spans 15 residues. V was clipped by 4 bases and J by 7 bases; unmatched bases: 12. The germline gives CDR1 SGHNT, CDR2 YYREEE (reference sequence). In nucleotides, the CDR3 is TGTGCCAGCAGCCGACAGGGGGGGGGTACTTGGGAGCAGTACTTC. It is translated as CASSRQGGGTWEQYF.